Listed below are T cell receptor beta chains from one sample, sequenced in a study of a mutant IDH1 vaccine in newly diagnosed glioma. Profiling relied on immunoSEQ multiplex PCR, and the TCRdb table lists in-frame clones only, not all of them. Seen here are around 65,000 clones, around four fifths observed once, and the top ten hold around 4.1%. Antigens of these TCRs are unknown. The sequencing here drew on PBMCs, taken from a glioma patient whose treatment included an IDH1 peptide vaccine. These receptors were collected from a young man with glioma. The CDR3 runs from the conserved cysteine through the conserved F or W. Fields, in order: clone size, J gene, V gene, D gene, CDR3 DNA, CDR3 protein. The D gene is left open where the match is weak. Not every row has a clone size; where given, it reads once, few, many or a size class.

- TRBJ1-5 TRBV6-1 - TGTGCCAGCGGCCGGGGTAGCAATCAGCCCCAGCATTTT CASGRGSNQPQHF
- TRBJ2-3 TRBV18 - TGTGCCAGCTCACCCCCGCTGGTGGGGCCAGATACGCAGTATTTT CASSPPLVGPDTQYF
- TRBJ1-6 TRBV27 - TGTGCCAGCGGAACTAACCAGGACGGTAATTCACCCCTCCACTTT CASGTNQDGNSPLHF
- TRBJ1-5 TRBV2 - TGTGCCAGCGGTCTCCTGGCGGGCAGCAATCAGCCCCAGCATTTT CASGLLAGSNQPQHF
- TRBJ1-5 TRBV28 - TGTGCCAGCAGTTTATCCTATCGACAGGTCAGTCAGCCCCAGCATTTT CASSLSYRQVSQPQHF
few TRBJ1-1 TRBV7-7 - TGTGCCAGCAGACAGAACCAGAACACTGAAGCTTTCTTT CASRQNQNTEAFF
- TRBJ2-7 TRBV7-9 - TGTGCCAGCAGCCCCGGACCCTTCGGGGGCTACGAGCAGTACTTC CASSPGPFGGYEQYF
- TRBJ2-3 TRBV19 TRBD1 TGTGCCAGTGCGCGACAGGGAAGCACAGATACGCAGTATTTT CASARQGSTDTQYF
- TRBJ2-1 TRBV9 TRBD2 TGTGCCAGCAGCGTAGGGCTAGCGGGGAACAATGAGCAGTTCTTC CASSVGLAGNNEQFF
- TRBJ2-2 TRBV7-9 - TGTGCCAGCAGCGGGGAGCTGTTTTTT CASSGELFF
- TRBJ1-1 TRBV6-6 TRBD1 TGTGCCAGCAGGGACAGGGGATTTACTGAAGCTTTCTTT CASRDRGFTEAFF
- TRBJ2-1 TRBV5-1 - TGCGCCAGCAGCTTGGTACTAGTGGGTAGGAATGAGCAGTTCTTC CASSLVLVGRNEQFF
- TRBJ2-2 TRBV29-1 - TGCAGCGTTGAAGACATAAACACCGGGGAGCTGTTTTTT CSVEDINTGELFF
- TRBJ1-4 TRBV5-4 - TGTGCCAGCAGTCCCGGTGGGTTGATGACTGAAAAACTGTTTTTT CASSPGGLMTEKLFF
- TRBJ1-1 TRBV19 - TGTGCCAGTGGGCGACAGAACACTGAAGCTTTCTTT CASGRQNTEAFF
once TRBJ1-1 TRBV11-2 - TGTGCCAGCAGTAGACCGGCGGTCCGCTCGGCTTTCTTT CASSRPAVRSAFF
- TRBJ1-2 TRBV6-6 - TGTGCCAGCACCAAACAGGGTTCGAATGGCTACACCTTC CASTKQGSNGYTF
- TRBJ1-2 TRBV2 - TGTGCCAGCAGTGAAGCTGGACTACAGGATGGCTACACCTTC CASSEAGLQDGYTF
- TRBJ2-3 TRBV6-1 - TGTGCCAGCAGTGAAGGGGCTAGTGGGCATACGCAGTATTTT CASSEGASGHTQYF
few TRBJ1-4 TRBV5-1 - TGCGCCAGCAGCTTGGCCAAACTTACCGGGGCATCTAATGAAAAACTGTTTTTT CASSLAKLTGASNEKLFF
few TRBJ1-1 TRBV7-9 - TGTGCCAGCAGCGGTGGGAATGTGAACACTGAAGCTTTCTTT CASSGGNVNTEAFF
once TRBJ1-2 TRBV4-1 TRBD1 TGCGCCAGCAGCCAAGATCTTTATGGGACAGACTCATATGGCTACACCTTC CASSQDLYGTDSYGYTF
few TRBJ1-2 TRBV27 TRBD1 TGTGCCAGCAGACTCTACAGGGGTACTAACTATGGCTACACCTTC CASRLYRGTNYGYTF
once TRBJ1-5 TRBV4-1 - TGCGCCAGCAGCCAAGACCGCGGAGGGACAATCCATCAGCCCCAGCATTTT CASSQDRGGTIHQPQHF
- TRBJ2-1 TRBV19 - TGTGCCAGTAGTCTAGGGTACAATGAGCAGTTCTTC CASSLGYNEQFF
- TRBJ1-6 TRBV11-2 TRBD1 TGTGCCAGCAGCTTAGAAGGACAGGGCCAGAAGCCCCTCCACTTT CASSLEGQGQKPLHF
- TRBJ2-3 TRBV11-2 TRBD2 TGTGCCAGCAGCTTAGGGCGGGGGGGCTTAGATACGCAGTATTTT CASSLGRGGLDTQYF
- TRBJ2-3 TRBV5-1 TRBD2 TGCGCCAGCAGCCTGGCGGGGGGACTCACAGATACGCAGTATTTT CASSLAGGLTDTQYF
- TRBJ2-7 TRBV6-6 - TGTGCCAGCAGTCTACCCTACGAGCAGTACTTC CASSLPYEQYF
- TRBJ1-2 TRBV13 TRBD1 TGTGCCAGCAGACAGGGGGCAAGCTATGGCTACACCTTC CASRQGASYGYTF
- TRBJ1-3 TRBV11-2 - TGTGCCAGCAGCGAGCAGTTCTCTGGAAACACCATATATTTT CASSEQFSGNTIYF
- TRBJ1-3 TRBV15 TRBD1 TGTGCCACCCAGGACAGGGCCGGAAACACCATATATTTT CATQDRAGNTIYF
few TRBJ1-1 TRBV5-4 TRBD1 TGTGCCAGCAGCTTGGCGGACAGGAGGCAAGCTTTCTTT CASSLADRRQAFF
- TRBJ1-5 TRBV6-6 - TGTGCCAGCAGTTACGGGACCTCTAGCAATCAGCCCCAGCATTTT CASSYGTSSNQPQHF
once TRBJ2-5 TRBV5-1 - TGCGCCAGCAGCTTGACAACAGTTCAAGAGACCCAGTACTTC CASSLTTVQETQYF
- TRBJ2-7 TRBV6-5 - TGTGCCAGCAGTTACTCGACGGTTAGGGGGTACGAGCAGTACTTC CASSYSTVRGYEQYF
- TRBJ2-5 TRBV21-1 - TGTGCCAGCAGCAAAGAACGAACTAGCGGGGCGCAAGAGACCCAGTACTTC CASSKERTSGAQETQYF
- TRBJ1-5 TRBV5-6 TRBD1 TGTGCCAGCAGCTTAGGGACAGGGGGGACTCAGCCCCAGCATTTT CASSLGTGGTQPQHF
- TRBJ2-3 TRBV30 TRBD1 TGTGCCTGGAGGGCCCGGACAGGGGGCGCAGATACGCAGTATTTT CAWRARTGGADTQYF
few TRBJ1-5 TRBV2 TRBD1 TGTGCCAGCAGTGAAGTCACGGGACAGCGACGAGGCAATCAGCCCCAGCATTTT CASSEVTGQRRGNQPQHF
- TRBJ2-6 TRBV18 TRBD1 TGTGCCAGCTCACCAATGGCAGGGGGCATCGGGGCCAACGTCCTGACTTTC CASSPMAGGIGANVLTF
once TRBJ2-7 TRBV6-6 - TGTGCCGGCCGAACCGGGACCGCCTACGAGCAGTACTTC CAGRTGTAYEQYF
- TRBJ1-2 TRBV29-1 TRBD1 TGCAGCGCTATACAGGGGTGGTATAGTGGCTACACCTTC CSAIQGWYSGYTF
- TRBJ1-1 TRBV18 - TGTGCCAGCTCACCACCGGAGGGGGTTCGCACTGAAGCTTTCTTT CASSPPEGVRTEAFF
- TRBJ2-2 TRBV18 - TGTGCCAGCTCACCCACCCAAGGTGGGACCGGGGAGCTGTTTTTT CASSPTQGGTGELFF